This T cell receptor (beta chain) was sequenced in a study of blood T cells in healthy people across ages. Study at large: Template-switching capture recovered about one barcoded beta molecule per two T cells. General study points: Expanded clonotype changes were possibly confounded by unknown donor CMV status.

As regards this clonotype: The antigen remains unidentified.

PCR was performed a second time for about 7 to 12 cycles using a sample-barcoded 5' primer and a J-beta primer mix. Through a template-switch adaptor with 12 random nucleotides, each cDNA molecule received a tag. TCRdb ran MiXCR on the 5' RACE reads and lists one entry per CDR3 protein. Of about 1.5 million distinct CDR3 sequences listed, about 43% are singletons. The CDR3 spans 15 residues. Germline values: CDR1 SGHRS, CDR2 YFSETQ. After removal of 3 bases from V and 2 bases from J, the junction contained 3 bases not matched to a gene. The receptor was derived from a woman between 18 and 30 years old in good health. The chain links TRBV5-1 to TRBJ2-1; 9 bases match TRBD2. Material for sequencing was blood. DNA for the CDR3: TGCGCCAGCAGCTCAAGCGGGGGGACCTACAATGAGCAGTTCTTC. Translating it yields CASSSSGGTYNEQFF.